This TCR beta chain was captured by sequencing in a study of shared clonotypes between healthy human individuals. Per the germline V gene, CDR1 is LGHNT and CDR2 is FRNRAP. V lost 4 bases to trimming and J lost 6 bases, with 7 bases between them. CDR3 length: 12 amino acids. Assay: immunoSEQ multiplex PCR; the TCRdb copy retains only in-frame clones and omits some. Of 2 million to 2.5 million clones in the sample, approximately 94% were seen once. Concerning this clone itself: What it binds is not known.

General study findings and limits: Naive subsets, compared against memory subsets, generally had larger estimated richness values.

Terminally differentiated effector memory CD45RA+ cells were left out of the naive CD8 fraction, which was CD45RO-negative and positively selected for CCR7. The TCR originated in a man aged 18 to 35 in good health. The material sequenced was naive CD8+ T cells sorted from blood. V usage is TRBV12-5 and J usage is TRBJ2-1; D uncertain. This CDR3 reads CASGSLRNEQFF. In nucleotides, the CDR3 is TGTGCTAGTGGTTCCCTCCGCAATGAGCAGTTCTTC.